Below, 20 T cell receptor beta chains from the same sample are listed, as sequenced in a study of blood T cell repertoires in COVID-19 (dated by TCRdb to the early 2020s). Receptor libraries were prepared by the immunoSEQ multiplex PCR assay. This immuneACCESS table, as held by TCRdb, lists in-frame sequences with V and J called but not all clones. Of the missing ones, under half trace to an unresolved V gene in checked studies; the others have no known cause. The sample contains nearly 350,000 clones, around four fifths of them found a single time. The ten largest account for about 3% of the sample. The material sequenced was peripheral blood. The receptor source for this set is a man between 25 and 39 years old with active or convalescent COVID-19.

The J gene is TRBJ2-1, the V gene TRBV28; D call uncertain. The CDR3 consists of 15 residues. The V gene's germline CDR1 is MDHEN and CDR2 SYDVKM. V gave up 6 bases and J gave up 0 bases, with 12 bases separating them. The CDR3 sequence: CASSRIWSSYNEQFF. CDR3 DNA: TGTGCCAGCAGCCGCATTTGGAGCTCCTACAATGAGCAGTTCTTC.

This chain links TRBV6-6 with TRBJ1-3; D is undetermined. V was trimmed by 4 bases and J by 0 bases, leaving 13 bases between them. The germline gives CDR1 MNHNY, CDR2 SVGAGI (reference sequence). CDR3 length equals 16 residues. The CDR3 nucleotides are TGTGCCAGCAGTTCCGCCTTCGTCTACTCTGGAAACACCATATATTTT. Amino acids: CASSSAFVYSGNTIYF.

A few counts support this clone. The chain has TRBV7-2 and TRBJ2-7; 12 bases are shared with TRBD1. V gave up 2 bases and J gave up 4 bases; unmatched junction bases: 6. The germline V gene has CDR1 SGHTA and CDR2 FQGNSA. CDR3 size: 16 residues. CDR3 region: CASSLRGTGGVYEQYF. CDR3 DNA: TGTGCCAGCAGCTTAAGGGGGACAGGGGGCGTTTACGAGCAGTACTTC.

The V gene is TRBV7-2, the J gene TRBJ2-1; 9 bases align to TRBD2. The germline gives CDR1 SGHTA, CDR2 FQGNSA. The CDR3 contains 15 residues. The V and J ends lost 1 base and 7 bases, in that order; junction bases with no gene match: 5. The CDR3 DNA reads TGTGCCAGCAGCTTAGTTGCGCGGGGGGGTAATGAGCAGTTCTTC. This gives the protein CASSLVARGGNEQFF. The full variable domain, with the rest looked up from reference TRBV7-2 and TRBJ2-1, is GAGVSQSPSNKVTEKGKDVELRCDPISGHTALYWYRQSLGQGLEFLIYFQGNSAPDKSGLPSDRFSAERTGGSVSTLTIQRTQQEDSAVYLCASSLVARGGNEQFFGPGTRLTVL.

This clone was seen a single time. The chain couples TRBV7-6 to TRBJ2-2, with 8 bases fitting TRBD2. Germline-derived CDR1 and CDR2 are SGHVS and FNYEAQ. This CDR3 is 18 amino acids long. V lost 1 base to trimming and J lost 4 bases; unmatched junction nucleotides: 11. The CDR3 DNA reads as TGTGCCAGCAGCTTAGAAGTGATGGTACTAGCGGTCACCGGGGAGCTGTTTTTT. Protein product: CASSLEVMVLAVTGELFF.

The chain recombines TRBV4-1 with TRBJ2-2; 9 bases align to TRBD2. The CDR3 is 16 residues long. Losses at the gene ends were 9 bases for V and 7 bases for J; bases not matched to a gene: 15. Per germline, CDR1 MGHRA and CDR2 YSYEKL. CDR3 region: CASQDVAGVENGELFF. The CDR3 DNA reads TGCGCCAGTCAAGACGTAGCGGGAGTGGAGAACGGGGAGCTGTTTTTT.

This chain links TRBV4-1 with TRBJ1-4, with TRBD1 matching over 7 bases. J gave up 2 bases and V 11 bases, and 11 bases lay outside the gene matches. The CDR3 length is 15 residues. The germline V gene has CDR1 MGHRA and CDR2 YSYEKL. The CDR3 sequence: CASSLRGPTNEKLFF. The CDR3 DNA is TGCGCCTCTTCCCTGAGGGGGCCTACTAATGAAAAACTGTTTTTT.

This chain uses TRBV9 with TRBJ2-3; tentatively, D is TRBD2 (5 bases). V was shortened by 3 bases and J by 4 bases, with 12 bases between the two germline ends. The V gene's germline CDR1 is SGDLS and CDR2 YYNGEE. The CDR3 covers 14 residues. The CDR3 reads CASSGGFVADTQYF. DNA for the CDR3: TGTGCCAGCAGCGGAGGGTTCGTCGCAGATACGCAGTATTTT.

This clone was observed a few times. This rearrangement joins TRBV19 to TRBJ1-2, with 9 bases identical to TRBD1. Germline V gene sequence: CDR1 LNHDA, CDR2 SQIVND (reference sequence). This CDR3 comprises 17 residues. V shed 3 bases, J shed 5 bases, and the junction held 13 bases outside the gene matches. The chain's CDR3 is CASSIRTGARTVYGYTF. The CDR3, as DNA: TGTGCCAGTAGTATCAGGACAGGGGCGCGGACCGTATATGGCTACACCTTC.

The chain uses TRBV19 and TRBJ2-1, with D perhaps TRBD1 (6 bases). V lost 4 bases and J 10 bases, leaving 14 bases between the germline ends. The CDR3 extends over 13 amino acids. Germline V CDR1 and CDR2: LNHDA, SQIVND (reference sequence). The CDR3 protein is CASSTRAGDEQFF. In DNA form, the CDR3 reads TGTGCCAGTAGTACCCGAGCAGGGGACGAGCAGTTCTTC. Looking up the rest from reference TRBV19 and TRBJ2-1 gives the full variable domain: DGGITQSPKYLFRKEGQNVTLSCEQNLNHDAMYWYRQDPGQGLRLIYYSQIVNDFQKGDIAEGYSVSREKKESFPLTVTSAQKNPTAFYLCASSTRAGDEQFFGPGTRLTVL.

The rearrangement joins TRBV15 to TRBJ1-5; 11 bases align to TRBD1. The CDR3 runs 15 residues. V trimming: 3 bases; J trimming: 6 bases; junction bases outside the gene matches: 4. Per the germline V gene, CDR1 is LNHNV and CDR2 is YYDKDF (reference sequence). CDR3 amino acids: CATSRGTGGGQPQHF. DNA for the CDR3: TGTGCCACCAGCAGGGGGACAGGGGGAGGTCAGCCCCAGCATTTT. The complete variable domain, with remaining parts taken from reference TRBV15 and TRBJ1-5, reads DAMVIQNPRYQVTQFGKPVTLSCSQTLNHNVMYWYQQKSSQAPKLLFHYYDKDFNNEADTPDNFQSRRPNTSFCFLDIRSPGLGDTAMYLCATSRGTGGGQPQHFGDGTRLSIL.

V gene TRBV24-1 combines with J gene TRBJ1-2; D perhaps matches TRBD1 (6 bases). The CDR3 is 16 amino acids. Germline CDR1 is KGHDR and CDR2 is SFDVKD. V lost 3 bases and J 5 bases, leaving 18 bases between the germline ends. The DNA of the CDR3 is TGTGCCACCAGTGATGGGGGGGCCGCCACCTGGTATGGCTACACCTTC. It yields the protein CATSDGGAATWYGYTF.

The CDR3 spells CASSFGRDTEAFF. DNA for the CDR3: TGCGCCAGCAGCTTCGGGCGGGACACTGAAGCTTTCTTT. The rearrangement uses TRBV5-1 and TRBJ1-1; no definite D call. The CDR3 has 13 amino acids. Germline assignment: CDR1 SGHRS and CDR2 YFSETQ. V was shortened by 2 bases and J by 3 bases, with 8 bases between the two germline ends. Drawing the rest from reference TRBV5-1 and TRBJ1-1, the complete variable domain is KAGVTQTPRYLIKTRGQQVTLSCSPISGHRSVSWYQQTPGQGLQFLFEYFSETQRNKGNFPGRFSGRQFSNSRSEMNVSTLELGDSALYLCASSFGRDTEAFFGQGTRLTVV.

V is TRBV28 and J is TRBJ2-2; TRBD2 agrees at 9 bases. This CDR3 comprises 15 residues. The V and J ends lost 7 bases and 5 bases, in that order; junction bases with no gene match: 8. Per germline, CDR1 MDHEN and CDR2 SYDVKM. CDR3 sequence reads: CASIQGLAGTGELFF. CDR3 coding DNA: TGTGCCAGCATCCAGGGACTAGCTGGGACCGGGGAGCTGTTTTTT.

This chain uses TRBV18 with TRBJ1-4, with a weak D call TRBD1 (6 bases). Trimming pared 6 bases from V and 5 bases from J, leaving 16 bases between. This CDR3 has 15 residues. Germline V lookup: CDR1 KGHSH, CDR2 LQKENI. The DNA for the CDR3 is TGTGCCAGCTCCCTAGGCTCAGGGGAAAATGAAAAACTGTTTTTT. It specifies CASSLGSGENEKLFF.

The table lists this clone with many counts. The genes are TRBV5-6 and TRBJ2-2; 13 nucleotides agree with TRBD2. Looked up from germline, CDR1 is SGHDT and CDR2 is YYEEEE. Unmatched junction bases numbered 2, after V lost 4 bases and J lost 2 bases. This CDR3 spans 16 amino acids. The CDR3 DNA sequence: TGTGCCAGCAGCCGACTAGCGGGGGGTAACACCGGGGAGCTGTTTTTT. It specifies CASSRLAGGNTGELFF.

CDR3 sequence: CASSSRAGTGGGKLFF. The DNA of the CDR3 is TGTGCCAGCAGCTCGCGGGCCGGGACAGGGGGTGGAAAACTGTTTTTT. V and J are TRBV14 and TRBJ1-4; 11 bases are shared with TRBD1. CDR3 length: 16 amino acids. The ends lost 5 bases at V and 10 bases at J; junction bases unmatched: 12. CDR1 and CDR2 from the germline V gene are SGHDN and FVKESK.

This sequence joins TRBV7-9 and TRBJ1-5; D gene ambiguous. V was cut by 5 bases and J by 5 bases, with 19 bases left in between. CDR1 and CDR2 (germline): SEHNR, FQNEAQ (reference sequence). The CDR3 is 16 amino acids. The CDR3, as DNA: TGTGCCAGCAGCCCGACGGGGATGGTTTCGGATCAGCCCCAGCATTTT. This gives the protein CASSPTGMVSDQPQHF.

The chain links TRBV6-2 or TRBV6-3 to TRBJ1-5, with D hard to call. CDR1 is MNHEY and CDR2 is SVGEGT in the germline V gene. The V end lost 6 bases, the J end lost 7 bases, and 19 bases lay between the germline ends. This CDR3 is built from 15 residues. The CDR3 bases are TGTGCCAGCAGCCAGTACCTGGATTCGGGGCAGCCCCAGCATTTT. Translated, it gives CASSQYLDSGQPQHF.

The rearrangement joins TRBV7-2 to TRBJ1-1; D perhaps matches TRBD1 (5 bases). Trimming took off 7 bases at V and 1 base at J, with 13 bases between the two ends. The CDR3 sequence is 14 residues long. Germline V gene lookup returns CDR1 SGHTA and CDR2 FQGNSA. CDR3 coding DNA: TGTGCCAGCACCTTCGGGGGAGCGAACACTGAAGCTTTCTTT. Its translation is CASTFGGANTEAFF.